The sequence of this T cell receptor beta chain was determined in a study of blood T cells in healthy people across ages. Findings and limits, study-wide: TCR beta diversity per million T cells fell roughly linearly with age.

Every sample yielded at least 6.5 million isolated PBMCs. Sample-barcoded 5' priming and a J-beta primer mix drove a second PCR of about 7 to 12 cycles. TCRdb recomputed calls from the 5' RACE reads with MiXCR, one row per CDR3 protein. This table has hundreds of thousands of distinct CDR3 sequences, 32% appearing once. This clonotype was counted many times. Its antigen is still unknown. This receptor was taken from a woman older than 75 in good health. The sample taken for sequencing was blood.

In DNA form, the CDR3 reads TGTGCCAGCAGCCCCAGGGGGTTGGGCAATCAGCCCCAGCATTTT. It codes for CASSPRGLGNQPQHF. V usage is TRBV27 and J usage is TRBJ1-5, with 7 positions matching TRBD1. CDR3 length: 15 residues. Unmatched junction bases numbered 7, after V lost 6 bases and J lost 2 bases. CDR1 MNHEY and CDR2 SMNVEV come from the germline V gene (reference sequence).